This T cell receptor (beta chain) was profiled in a study of beta chain features in type 1 diabetes. Study results and caveats: Shorter templates might be favored by PCR, equally in patients and controls.

Expressed TCRB transcripts were sequenced after all isolated RNA was converted to cDNA. Using immunoSEQ multiplex PCR, the repertoire was profiled, and TCRdb retains in-frame clones only, with some absent. This table has 350,000 or so clones, less than 20% appearing once. The sample holds a few counts of this clone. No antigen is known for it. V was shortened by 2 bases and J by 3 bases, with 12 bases between the two germline ends. The V gene's germline CDR1 is MNHEY and CDR2 SVGAGI. This CDR3 is 15 amino acids long. Source material: naive CD4+ T cells from blood. This TCR derives from a woman in her late teens or twenties in good health. The chain recombines TRBV6-5 with TRBJ2-3; possible D gene TRBD1, 5 bases. CDR3 residues: CASSYVEGDTDTQYF. CDR3 bases: TGTGCCAGCAGTTACGTTGAAGGGGATACAGATACGCAGTATTTT.